What follows are 23 T cell receptor beta chains derived from one specimen sequenced in a study of cytomegalovirus exposure and HLA in healthy donors. The PCR made use of 60 Vbeta and 13 Jbeta primers. Produced via immunoSEQ multiplex PCR; TCRdb's table is partial and in-frame only. The repertoire includes 95,000 to 100,000 clones, over 60% of them detected once, and 7% to 10% sits in the top ten. Sequenced input: PBMCs. The receptors shown here come from a human donor in good health.

This clone appeared once. The rearrangement links TRBV7-2 to TRBJ1-4; D is possibly TRBD1 (6 bases). The CDR3 is 14 amino acids. The V and J ends lost 3 bases and 4 bases respectively, with 9 bases between them. Looked up from germline, CDR1 is SGHTA and CDR2 is FQGNSA. This CDR3 is CASSFGRGNEKLFF. The CDR3 DNA reads as TGTGCCAGCAGCTTCGGCAGGGGTAATGAAAAACTGTTTTTT. The full variable domain, rest sourced from reference TRBV7-2 and TRBJ1-4, is GAGVSQSPSNKVTEKGKDVELRCDPISGHTALYWYRQSLGQGLEFLIYFQGNSAPDKSGLPSDRFSAERTGGSVSTLTIQRTQQEDSAVYLCASSFGRGNEKLFFGSGTQLSVL.

V and J are TRBV7-2 and TRBJ1-3; unclear D gene. V was shortened by 4 bases and J by 1 base, with 11 bases between the two germline ends. This CDR3 comprises 15 residues. Germline-derived CDR1 and CDR2 are SGHTA and FQGNSA. CDR3 DNA sequence: TGTGCCAGCAGCTACGGGATAATTTCTGGAAACACCATATATTTT. It yields the protein CASSYGIISGNTIYF.

The CDR3 here is CASSRGLSTDTQYF. CDR3 coding DNA: TGTGCCAGCAGTCGTGGACTGAGCACAGATACGCAGTATTTT. The J gene is TRBJ2-3, the V gene TRBV2, with D maybe TRBD2 (5 bases). CDR3 length equals 14 residues. Per germline, CDR1 SNHLY and CDR2 FYNNEI. V was cut by 5 bases and J by 0 bases, with 9 bases left in between.

This clone was found once. The rearrangement uses TRBV9 and TRBJ2-1; D remains ambiguous. Germline CDR1 and CDR2: SGDLS and YYNGEE. This CDR3 contains 14 residues. The ends were cut back, 0 bases at V and 5 bases at J, with 9 bases in the middle. The CDR3 is CASSVATSDNEQFF. CDR3 DNA: TGTGCCAGCAGCGTAGCTACGTCCGACAATGAGCAGTTCTTC.

In its sample, this clone was seen once. The chain uses TRBV9 and TRBJ1-2; D not resolved. Germline values: CDR1 SGDLS, CDR2 YYNGEE. The CDR3 extends over 14 amino acids. Trimming pared 0 bases from V and 2 bases from J, leaving 8 bases between. DNA for the CDR3: TGTGCCAGCAGCGTAGGGTACGGGAACTATGGCTACACCTTC. Encoded protein: CASSVGYGNYGYTF.

The V gene is TRBV6-5, the J gene TRBJ2-7; 7 bases are a match to TRBD1. This CDR3 is built from 15 residues. Germline values: CDR1 MNHEY, CDR2 SVGAGI. V gave up 5 bases and J gave up 7 bases; unmatched junction bases: 14. The CDR3 DNA sequence: TGTGCCAGCAGTAAGAAGGGACAGTTGTCTCGGGAGCAGTACTTC. This translates into CASSKKGQLSREQYF.

This clone was seen only a few times. The V call is TRBV30, the J call TRBJ2-7; possibly TRBD1 for D (5 bases). The CDR3 consists of 11 residues. Trimming stripped 8 bases from V and 2 bases from J, with 10 bases between. Germline V CDR1 and CDR2: GTSNPN, SVGIG (reference sequence). CDR3 residues: CATDRAYEQYF. The CDR3 nucleotides read TGTGCCACCGACAGAGCCTACGAGCAGTACTTC.

This clone was seen only a few times. The chain links TRBV11-2 to TRBJ2-3; 12 nucleotides agree with TRBD2. The trim removed 4 bases at V and 2 bases at J, leaving 7 bases unmatched. Germline V gene sequence: CDR1 SGHAT, CDR2 FQNNGV. The CDR3 is 17 amino acids. This CDR3 is CASSYQLAGGTTDTQYF. DNA of the CDR3: TGTGCCAGCAGCTACCAACTAGCGGGGGGTACCACAGATACGCAGTATTTT.

V gene TRBV5-1 combines with J gene TRBJ2-3, with a possible D match to TRBD2 (6 bases). V dropped 0 bases and J dropped 4 bases, with 9 bases sitting between them. The CDR3 totals 14 residues. In germline, CDR1 is SGHRS, CDR2 YFSETQ. CDR3 loop: CASSLALAPDTQYF. CDR3 DNA sequence: TGCGCCAGCAGCTTGGCACTAGCCCCAGATACGCAGTATTTT.

The chain recombines TRBV11-3 with TRBJ2-7; TRBD1 might be the D (6 bases). Trimming pared 5 bases from V and 1 base from J, leaving 12 bases between. This CDR3 spans 14 amino acids. CDR1 and CDR2 (germline): SGHNT, YENEEA. CDR3 nucleotide sequence: TGTGCCAGCAGCCCGGGACAAAAATCCTACGAGCAGTACTTC. This translates into CASSPGQKSYEQYF.

This chain uses TRBV11-3 with TRBJ2-2; maybe TRBD2 (7 bases). Germline CDR1 reads SGHNT; CDR2 reads YENEEA. V lost 3 bases to trimming and J lost 0 bases, with 14 bases between them. The CDR3 consists of 17 residues. The CDR3 here is CASSFGGGPTNTGELFF. Written as DNA, the CDR3 is TGTGCCAGCAGCTTCGGCGGGGGCCCCACGAACACCGGGGAGCTGTTTTTT.

The chain couples TRBV2 to TRBJ1-2, with 8 bases matching TRBD1. The CDR3 covers 14 residues. The germline gives CDR1 SNHLY, CDR2 FYNNEI. J lost 2 bases, V lost 6 bases, and 5 bases had no gene match. The CDR3 sequence: CASRGQASNYGYTF. The DNA for the CDR3 is TGTGCCAGCAGGGGACAGGCGTCGAACTATGGCTACACCTTC.

This clone came up once. This chain links TRBV5-1 with TRBJ2-3; TRBD1 is a possible D gene (6 bases). Per the germline V gene, CDR1 is SGHRS and CDR2 is YFSETQ. The CDR3 length is 15 residues. Trimming left V 1 base short and J 0 bases short, with 9 bases between. The CDR3: CASSLMGASTDTQYF. DNA for the CDR3: TGCGCCAGCAGCTTGATGGGGGCTAGCACAGATACGCAGTATTTT.

About this clone itself: In the same sample, other DNA sequences code for this CDR3. The gene calls are TRBV5-1 and TRBJ2-3, with D unresolved. The CDR3 extends over 14 amino acids. The germline V and J ends were trimmed by 4 bases and 1 base, with 10 bases remaining between them. Looked up from germline, CDR1 is SGHRS and CDR2 is YFSETQ. The CDR3 DNA follows: TGCGCCAGCAGCCGCTCTTCGGGCACAGATACGCAGTATTTT. Protein product: CASSRSSGTDTQYF.

The V and J genes are TRBV30 and TRBJ1-5; D ambiguous. The CDR3 totals 13 residues. Per the germline V gene, CDR1 is GTSNPN and CDR2 is SVGIG (reference sequence). Between the trimmed V and J ends, which lost 1 base and 5 bases, there was a span of 9 bases. The CDR3 coding sequence is TGTGCCTGGAGTGCCGGCAGCGATCAGCCCCAGCATTTT. It codes for CAWSAGSDQPQHF. Supplemented by reference TRBV30 and TRBJ1-5, the full variable domain reads SQTIHQWPATLVQPVGSPLSLECTVEGTSNPNLYWYRQAAGRGLQLLFYSVGIGQISSEVPQNLSASRPQDRQFILSSKKLLLSDSGFYLCAWSAGSDQPQHFGDGTRLSIL.

The J gene is TRBJ1-1, the V gene TRBV19; D is perhaps TRBD1 (6 bases). The CDR3 contains 15 residues. Per germline, CDR1 LNHDA and CDR2 SQIVND (reference sequence). Deletions cut 7 bases from V and 1 base from J, with 16 bases between. Written as DNA, the CDR3 is TGTGCCAGTACCCTCGACGGCAGGGGGAACACTGAAGCTTTCTTT. Translation: CASTLDGRGNTEAFF.

CDR3 sequence reads: CASSSDSSNQPQHF. In DNA, the CDR3 is TGTGCCAGCAGCTCGGACTCTAGCAATCAGCCCCAGCATTTT. V is TRBV7-9 and J is TRBJ1-5; no definite D call. Germline CDR1 SEHNR, CDR2 FQNEAQ (reference sequence). The CDR3 runs to 14 residues. Trimming took 4 bases from V and 0 from J, leaving 7 bases between them.

The V and J genes are TRBV2 and TRBJ2-2, with 8 positions matching TRBD2. The CDR3 contains 15 residues. J gave up 0 bases and V 6 bases, and 3 bases lay outside the gene matches. Per the germline V gene, CDR1 is SNHLY and CDR2 is FYNNEI. The CDR3 sequence: CASRASGPNTGELFF. The CDR3 DNA follows: TGTGCCAGCAGGGCTAGCGGGCCGAACACCGGGGAGCTGTTTTTT.

V usage is TRBV19 and J usage is TRBJ2-3, with 8 bases matching TRBD2. Trimming took 6 bases from V and 1 from J; bases not matched to a gene: 9. The germline gives CDR1 LNHDA, CDR2 SQIVND (reference sequence). This CDR3 comprises 16 residues. This CDR3 is CASSDPSGPGTDTQYF. CDR3 in DNA: TGTGCCAGTAGCGACCCTAGCGGGCCAGGCACAGATACGCAGTATTTT.

V usage is TRBV15 and J usage is TRBJ2-7, with D tentatively TRBD1 (6 bases). Deletions cut 5 bases from V and 0 bases from J, with 17 bases between. CDR1 LNHNV and CDR2 YYDKDF come from the germline V gene (reference sequence). This CDR3 comprises 16 residues. The DNA for the CDR3 is TGTGCCACCAGCTCCCGTGGGGGCGGCCCCTCCTACGAGCAGTACTTC. Translation gives CATSSRGGGPSYEQYF.

The chain couples TRBV9 to TRBJ2-5; possible D gene TRBD1, 6 bases. CDR1 and CDR2 from the germline V gene are SGDLS and YYNGEE. The CDR3 is 15 amino acids. Between the trimmed V and J ends, which lost 1 base and 2 bases, there was a span of 12 bases. DNA for the CDR3: TGTGCCAGCAGCGTATCACAGGGTGCACAAGAGACCCAGTACTTC. Translation: CASSVSQGAQETQYF.

The chain links TRBV5-4 to TRBJ1-1; 7 nucleotides agree with TRBD1. In germline, CDR1 is SGHNT, CDR2 YYREEE (reference sequence). The CDR3 sequence is 15 residues long. J lost 3 bases, V lost 1 base, and 6 bases had no gene match. The CDR3 region has the DNA TGTGCCAGCAGCTTGAGGACAGGACCCGACACTGAAGCTTTCTTT. Its translation is CASSLRTGPDTEAFF.

As to this clone: Other DNA sequences in this sample translate to the same CDR3. The chain uses TRBV4-1 and TRBJ2-7; 7 positions match TRBD1. The CDR3 is 13 residues long. Germline CDR1 and CDR2: MGHRA and YSYEKL. With 6 bases clipped from V and 2 bases from J, the junction kept 4 bases outside the gene matches. CDR3 sequence: CASRGQGAYEQYF. CDR3 DNA sequence: TGCGCCAGCAGAGGCCAGGGGGCCTACGAGCAGTACTTC.